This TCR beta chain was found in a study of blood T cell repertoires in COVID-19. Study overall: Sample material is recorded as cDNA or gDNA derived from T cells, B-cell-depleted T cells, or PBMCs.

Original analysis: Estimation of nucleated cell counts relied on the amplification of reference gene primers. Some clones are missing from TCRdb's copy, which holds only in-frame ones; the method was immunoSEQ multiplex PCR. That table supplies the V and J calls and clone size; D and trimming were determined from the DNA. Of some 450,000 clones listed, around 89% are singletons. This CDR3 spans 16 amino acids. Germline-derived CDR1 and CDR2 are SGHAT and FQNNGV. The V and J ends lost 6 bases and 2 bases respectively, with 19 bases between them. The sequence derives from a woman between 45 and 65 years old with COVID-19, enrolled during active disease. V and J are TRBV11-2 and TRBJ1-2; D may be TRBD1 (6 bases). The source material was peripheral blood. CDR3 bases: TGTGCCAGCAGGGGACAAAGTGGCACTCCGAACTATGGCTACACCTTC. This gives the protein CASRGQSGTPNYGYTF. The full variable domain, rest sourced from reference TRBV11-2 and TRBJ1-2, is EAGVAQSPRYKIIEKRQSVAFWCNPISGHATLYWYQQILGQGPKLLIQFQNNGVVDDSQLPKDRFSAERLKGVDSTLKIQPAKLEDSAVYLCASRGQSGTPNYGYTFGSGTRLTVV.